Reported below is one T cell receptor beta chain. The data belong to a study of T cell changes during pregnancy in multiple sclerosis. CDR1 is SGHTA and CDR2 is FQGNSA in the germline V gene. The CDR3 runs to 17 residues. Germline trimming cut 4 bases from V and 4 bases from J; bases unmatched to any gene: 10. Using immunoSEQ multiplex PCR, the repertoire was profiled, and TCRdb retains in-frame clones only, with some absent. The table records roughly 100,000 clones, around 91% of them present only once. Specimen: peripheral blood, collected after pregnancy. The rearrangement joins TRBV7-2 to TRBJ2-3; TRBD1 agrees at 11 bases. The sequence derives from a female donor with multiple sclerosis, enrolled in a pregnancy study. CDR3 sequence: CASSSSRPGQGADTQYF. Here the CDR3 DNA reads TGTGCCAGCAGCTCCTCCCGACCGGGACAGGGGGCAGATACGCAGTATTTT. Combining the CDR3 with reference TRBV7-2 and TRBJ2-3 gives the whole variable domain GAGVSQSPSNKVTEKGKDVELRCDPISGHTALYWYRQSLGQGLEFLIYFQGNSAPDKSGLPSDRFSAERTGGSVSTLTIQRTQQEDSAVYLCASSSSRPGQGADTQYFGPGTRLTVL.